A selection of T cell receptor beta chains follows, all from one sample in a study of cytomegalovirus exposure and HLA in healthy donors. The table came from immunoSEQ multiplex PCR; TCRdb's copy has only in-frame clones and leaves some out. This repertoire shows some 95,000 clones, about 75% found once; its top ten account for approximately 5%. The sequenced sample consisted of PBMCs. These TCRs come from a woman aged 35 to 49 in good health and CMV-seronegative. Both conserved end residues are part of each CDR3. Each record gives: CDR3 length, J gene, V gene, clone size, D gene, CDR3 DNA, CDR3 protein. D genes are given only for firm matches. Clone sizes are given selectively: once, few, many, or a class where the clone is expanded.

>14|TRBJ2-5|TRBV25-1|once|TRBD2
TGTGCCAGCAGTGATCTAGCGGGGGTAGAGACCCAGTACTTC
CASSDLAGVETQYF
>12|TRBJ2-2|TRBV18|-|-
TGTGCCAGCTCACCGGGAGGCGGGGAGCTGTTTTTT
CASSPGGGELFF
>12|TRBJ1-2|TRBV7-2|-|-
TGTGCCAGCAGCCCTCCCGGCTATGGCTACACCTTC
CASSPPGYGYTF
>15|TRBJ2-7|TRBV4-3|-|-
TGCGCCAGCAGCCAAGACAGGGCGAGCTCCTACGAGCAGTACTTC
CASSQDRASSYEQYF
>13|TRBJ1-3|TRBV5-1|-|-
TGCGCCAGCAGCGCAGGTACTGGAAACACCATATATTTT
CASSAGTGNTIYF
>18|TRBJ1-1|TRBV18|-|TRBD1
TGTGCCAGCTCTCCAACGGGGAAGGGGGCTTCTATGAACACTGAAGCTTTCTTT
CASSPTGKGASMNTEAFF
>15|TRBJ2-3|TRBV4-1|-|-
TGCGCCAGCAGCCAGGGCCGACAGGGCACAGATACGCAGTATTTT
CASSQGRQGTDTQYF
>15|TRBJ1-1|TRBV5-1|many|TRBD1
TGCGCCAGCAGCGCCGGGACAGGGATGAACACTGAAGCTTTCTTT
CASSAGTGMNTEAFF
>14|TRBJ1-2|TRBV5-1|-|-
TGCGCCAGCAGCTTGGGCCAGGGGTCTTATGGCTACACCTTC
CASSLGQGSYGYTF
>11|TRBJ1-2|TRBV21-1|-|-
TGTGCCAGCCGGGGTGCGGGGGGCTACACCTTC
CASRGAGGYTF
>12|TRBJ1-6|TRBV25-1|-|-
TGTGCCAGCAGTCGCACGGGATCACCCCTCCACTTT
CASSRTGSPLHF
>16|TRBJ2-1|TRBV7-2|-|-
TGTGCCAGCAGGCCCCAGGGTATTCGTTCCTACAATGAGCAGTTCTTC
CASRPQGIRSYNEQFF
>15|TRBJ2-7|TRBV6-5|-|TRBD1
TGTGCCAGCAGTTACTTCCAGGGGGTAGGCTACGAGCAGTACTTC
CASSYFQGVGYEQYF
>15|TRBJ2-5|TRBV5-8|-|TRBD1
TGTGCCAGCTTCCGCACCGGGACAGGGAAGCAGACCCAGTACTTC
CASFRTGTGKQTQYF
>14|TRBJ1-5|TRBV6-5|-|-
TGTGCCAGCAGCACGAGCGGCCCCAATCAGCCCCAGCATTTT
CASSTSGPNQPQHF
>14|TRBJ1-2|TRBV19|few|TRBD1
TGTGCCAGTACACAGGGGGCCCGTGAGAGTGGCTACACCTTC
CASTQGARESGYTF
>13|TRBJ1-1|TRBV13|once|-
TGTGCCAGCAGCCTTGATCGGCGGACTGAAGCTTTCTTT
CASSLDRRTEAFF